This T cell receptor (beta chain) was sequenced in a study of blood T cell repertoires in COVID-19. Background on the study: The study drew acute and convalescent COVID-19 samples from the United States, Italy and Spain. T cells, B-cell-depleted T cells, or PBMCs supplied cDNA or gDNA.

This clone is medium-sized (0.01 to 0.1%). This table comes from immunoSEQ multiplex PCR, and its TCRdb copy is limited to in-frame clones, with some not included. This sample has roughly 80,000 clones, with 65% to 85% found just once. V lost 0 bases and J 2 bases, leaving 9 bases between the germline ends. This CDR3 region has 15 residues. The origin of this receptor is a woman aged 55-70 years with acute or convalescent COVID-19. Sequencing was done on a sample of peripheral blood. The chain uses TRBV5-3 and TRBJ1-3; D uncertain. TRBV5-3 is an ORF, and what it does is uncertain. The CDR3 here is CARSLAGDTGNTIYF. The DNA of the CDR3 is TGTGCCAGAAGCTTGGCCGGGGATACTGGAAACACCATATATTTT.